Listed below are T cell receptor beta chains from one sample, sequenced in a study of cytomegalovirus exposure and HLA in healthy donors. Measured with immunoSEQ multiplex PCR; TCRdb has only the in-frame clones, and not every one. The table shows roughly 120,000 clones, with roughly 69% occurring only once. The specimen sequenced was PBMCs. Source of these receptors: a woman between 35 and 50 years old in good health and CMV-seropositive. CDR3s include the opening cysteine and the closing phenylalanine or tryptophan. D genes are given only for firm matches. The size of a clone is reported for some rows only, either as once, few or many, or as a class for expanded clones.

>NA|TRBJ2-1|NA|TRBV11-2
CASSLSVVNEQFF
TGTGCCAGCAGCTTATCAGTTGTCAATGAGCAGTTCTTC
>NA|TRBJ2-5|TRBD1|TRBV7-9
CASSHGQGLMDQYF
TGTGCCAGCAGCCACGGACAGGGCTTGATGGACCAGTACTTC
>NA|TRBJ2-7|NA|TRBV28
CASSPPALGGQYF
TGTGCCAGCAGTCCCCCGGCTCTCGGCGGGCAGTACTTC
>few|TRBJ2-3|NA|TRBV2
CASMGHLGRERATDTQYF
TGTGCCAGCATGGGCCACCTAGGACGGGAGCGTGCCACAGATACGCAGTATTTT
>NA|TRBJ2-2|TRBD1|TRBV27
CASSRDRSNGELFF
TGTGCCAGCAGCAGGGACAGGTCAAACGGGGAGCTGTTTTTT
>NA|TRBJ2-7|NA|TRBV13
CASSLAGREDEQYF
TGTGCCAGCAGCTTAGCCGGCAGGGAGGACGAGCAGTACTTC
>NA|TRBJ2-5|NA|TRBV5-1
CASSLIPGSTETQYF
TGCGCCAGCAGCCTGATCCCCGGGAGCACTGAGACCCAGTACTTC
>few|TRBJ2-2|TRBD1|TRBV6-5
CATRDRGRDTGELFF
TGTGCCACCAGGGACAGGGGGCGCGACACCGGGGAGCTGTTTTTT
>few|TRBJ2-3|NA|TRBV23-1
CASSRRFRQSETDTQYF
TGCGCCAGCAGCCGCCGGTTCAGACAGTCCGAGACAGATACGCAGTATTTT
>NA|TRBJ1-1|TRBD1|TRBV11-2
CASSVRTGASGEAFF
TGTGCCAGCAGCGTACGGACAGGGGCCTCGGGTGAAGCTTTCTTT
>NA|TRBJ1-1|NA|TRBV27
CASSDSLSTEAFF
TGTGCCAGCAGTGACAGCTTGAGCACTGAAGCTTTCTTT
>NA|TRBJ1-5|TRBD1|TRBV2
CASSAPRGKMEHF
TGTGCCAGCAGTGCCCCCAGGGGGAAAATGGAGCATTTT
>NA|TRBJ2-1|TRBD2|TRBV6-5
CASSYSAGGPFIEQFF
TGTGCCAGCAGTTATTCTGCGGGAGGGCCCTTCATTGAGCAGTTCTTC
>NA|TRBJ2-5|TRBD2|TRBV4-1
CASSQDQRDGGGTQYF
TGCGCCAGCAGCCAAGATCAGCGGGATGGAGGCGGGACCCAGTACTTC
>NA|TRBJ2-5|NA|TRBV19
CASRAGGQETQYF
TGTGCCAGTAGGGCCGGGGGTCAAGAGACCCAGTACTTC
>NA|TRBJ2-5|NA|TRBV7-3
CASSLDSRETQYF
TGTGCCAGCAGCTTAGACTCACGAGAGACCCAGTACTTC
>medium-sized|TRBJ1-1|NA|TRBV11-3
CASAGNTEAFF
TGTGCCAGCGCAGGGAACACTGAAGCTTTCTTT
>NA|TRBJ2-4|TRBD1|TRBV5-6
CASSLVTGGTNIQYF
TGTGCCAGCAGCTTGGTGACAGGGGGCACCAACATTCAGTACTTC
>NA|TRBJ2-3|TRBD2|TRBV6-5
CASSRAGGITDTQYF
TGTGCCAGCAGTAGAGCGGGAGGGATCACAGATACGCAGTATTTT
>NA|TRBJ1-5|NA|TRBV7-9
CASSQANQPQHF
TGTGCCAGCAGCCAGGCAAATCAGCCCCAGCATTTT
>NA|TRBJ1-6|NA|TRBV4-3
CASSQEVQALNSPLHF
TGCGCCAGCAGCCAAGAGGTCCAGGCCCTTAATTCACCCCTCCACTTT
>NA|TRBJ1-4|TRBD1|TRBV6-5
CASSYQTGQGVEKLFF
TGTGCCAGCAGTTACCAGACGGGACAGGGGGTCGAAAAACTGTTTTTT
>NA|TRBJ2-1|TRBD2|TRBV25-1
CASSGGLAGVREQFF
TGTGCCAGCAGTGGGGGACTAGCGGGAGTTCGTGAGCAGTTCTTC
>few|TRBJ2-7|TRBD2|TRBV11-2
CASSLAGGPIEQYF
TGTGCCAGCAGCTTAGCGGGAGGGCCGATCGAGCAGTACTTC
>NA|TRBJ1-1|NA|TRBV27
CASSAAGENTEAFF
TGTGCCAGCAGTGCAGCCGGGGAGAACACTGAAGCTTTCTTT
>few|TRBJ2-2|NA|TRBV28
CASSYSGLPRLNTGELFF
TGTGCCAGCAGTTATAGTGGACTACCGCGATTGAACACCGGGGAGCTGTTTTTT
>NA|TRBJ1-1|NA|TRBV7-9
CSSSLGQPTINTEAFF
TGTTCCAGCAGCTTAGGGCAACCCACAATCAACACTGAAGCTTTCTTT
>NA|TRBJ1-1|NA|TRBV28
CASSFPRGTNTEAFF
TGTGCCAGCAGTTTCCCGCGGGGAACAAACACTGAAGCTTTCTTT
>few|TRBJ2-1|TRBD1|TRBV2
CASSAGQFNEQFF
TGTGCCAGCAGTGCGGGACAGTTCAATGAGCAGTTCTTC
>NA|TRBJ2-7|NA|TRBV5-1
CASRSLPGDYEQYF
TGCGCCAGCAGATCCTTGCCGGGGGACTACGAGCAGTACTTC
>NA|TRBJ2-1|NA|TRBV27
CASSPLDSSEQFF
TGTGCCAGCAGTCCCCTAGACAGCAGTGAGCAGTTCTTC
>NA|TRBJ2-5|TRBD1|TRBV19
CASSRTGERETQYF
TGTGCCAGTAGCCGGACAGGGGAGAGGGAGACCCAGTACTTC
>few|TRBJ2-5|NA|TRBV5-1
CASSLTEETQYF
TGCGCCAGCAGCTTGACAGAAGAGACCCAGTACTTC
>few|TRBJ1-5|NA|TRBV6-1
CAILPTGNVSPQHF
TGTGCCATCCTACCGACAGGCAACGTGTCGCCCCAGCATTTT
>few|TRBJ2-7|TRBD1|TRBV2
CASSEGTAYEQYF
TGTGCCAGCAGTGAGGGGACAGCCTACGAGCAGTACTTC
>once|TRBJ2-5|NA|TRBV19
CASSSQVVDETQYF
TGTGCCAGTAGTTCACAGGTCGTGGATGAGACCCAGTACTTC
>NA|TRBJ2-7|NA|TRBV6-4
CASRYRRGQVPYEQYF
TGTGCCAGCAGATACCGACGTGGGCAGGTCCCCTACGAGCAGTACTTC
>NA|TRBJ2-1|TRBD2|TRBV5-6
CASSALLRREGPHNEQFF
TGTGCCAGCAGCGCCCTTCTACGGCGGGAGGGACCCCACAATGAGCAGTTCTTC
>NA|TRBJ1-1|TRBD1|TRBV7-8
CASHDRGLGTEAFF
TGTGCCAGTCACGACAGGGGGCTAGGGACTGAAGCTTTCTTT
>once|TRBJ2-7|NA|TRBV5-6
CASSDIYEQYF
TGTGCCAGCAGCGACATCTACGAGCAGTACTTC
>NA|TRBJ2-1|NA|TRBV27
CASSLQDHSYNEQFF
TGTGCCAGCAGTCTCCAGGATCACTCCTACAATGAGCAGTTCTTC
>once|TRBJ2-3|NA|TRBV29-1
CSVDLAGQVTDTQYF
TGCAGCGTCGATCTAGCGGGACAGGTAACAGATACGCAGTATTTT
>NA|TRBJ1-5|NA|TRBV7-9
CSSSIDGGGNQPQHF
TGTTCCAGCAGTATCGATGGCGGGGGCAATCAGCCCCAGCATTTT
>NA|TRBJ2-7|TRBD2|TRBV15
CATSRAKDVREGYEQYF
TGTGCCACCAGCAGAGCCAAGGATGTACGGGAGGGCTACGAGCAGTACTTC
>NA|TRBJ2-2|TRBD2|TRBV29-1
CSVGGTSGNGGELFF
TGCAGCGTTGGAGGGACTAGCGGGAACGGCGGGGAGCTGTTTTTT
>NA|TRBJ2-5|TRBD2|TRBV29-1
CSVDGTSGQETQYF
TGCAGCGTTGATGGGACTAGCGGCCAAGAGACCCAGTACTTC
>NA|TRBJ2-1|TRBD2|TRBV2
CASRLGTSGGGPFF
TGTGCCAGCAGGCTAGGGACTAGCGGGGGGGGTCCGTTCTTC
>NA|TRBJ1-2|NA|TRBV30
CAWRMGLKYKINYGYTF
TGTGCCTGGAGGATGGGACTCAAATACAAAATTAACTATGGCTACACCTTC
>few|TRBJ2-4|TRBD1|TRBV4-2
CASSQEPGQKNIQYF
TGTGCCAGCAGCCAAGAACCGGGACAGAAAAACATTCAGTACTTC
>once|TRBJ1-1|NA|TRBV6-5
CASSYSSQGTEAFF
TGTGCCAGCAGTTACTCTAGTCAGGGCACTGAAGCTTTCTTT
>NA|TRBJ2-1|TRBD2|TRBV10-3
CAISEPQLAGVRGEQFF
TGTGCCATCAGTGAGCCCCAACTAGCGGGAGTAAGAGGTGAGCAGTTCTTC
>NA|TRBJ2-7|TRBD2|TRBV5-1
CASSWNLAGGPDEQYF
TGCGCCAGCAGCTGGAATTTAGCGGGAGGGCCCGACGAGCAGTACTTC
>few|TRBJ2-1|NA|TRBV9
CAIVVRAFEQFF
TGTGCCATTGTGGTGAGGGCCTTTGAGCAGTTCTTC
>NA|TRBJ2-1|NA|TRBV4-1
CASSPDNRQLYNEQFF
TGCGCCAGCAGCCCCGACAATAGACAACTCTACAATGAGCAGTTCTTC
>NA|TRBJ1-2|NA|TRBV6-4
CASSPGHSVVGNYGYTF
TGTGCCAGCAGTCCCGGACACTCCGTGGTGGGGAACTATGGCTACACCTTC
>NA|TRBJ1-4|NA|TRBV5-1
CASSLGQLDDNEKLFF
TGCGCCAGCAGCCTCGGACAGTTAGATGATAATGAAAAACTGTTTTTT
>NA|TRBJ2-1|NA|TRBV9
CASSVAVGTYNEQFF
TGTGCCAGCAGCGTAGCAGTAGGGACTTACAATGAGCAGTTCTTC